This T cell receptor (beta chain) was captured in a study of Ad26.COV2.S vaccination and SARS-CoV-2 variants. Treatment denoted: about 20 received Ad26.COV2.S at low or high dose, single or two shots; about five received placebo; per-sample allocation not given. Collection of the samples took place on day 63 after the first injection of vaccine or placebo. TCRdb's table, derived via immunoSEQ multiplex PCR, lists solely in-frame clones and lacks some. The repertoire holds about 380,000 clones, with about four fifths as singletons. Study-wide results and caveats: Ad26.COV2.S recipients had broader spike-specific TCRs (P = 0.0014). After vaccination, reports described spike-specific CD8+ and CD4+ T cell responses as showing substantial breadth.

The CDR3 sequence is 15 residues long. Remarks on this clone: Its target is unknown.

Source: peripheral blood, taken in a trial of Ad26.COV2.S vaccine versus placebo. The sequence came from a person between 18 and 59 years old who received the Ad26.COV2.S COVID-19 vaccine or a placebo. The chain links TRBV21-1 to TRBJ2-7; the table assigns TRBD2, which was not confirmed against the DNA. TRBV21-1 is reported as a pseudogene. The CDR3 bases are TGTGCCAGCAGTATTGAGGATTTATGTGCTCACGAGCAGTACTTC. Encoded protein: CASSIEDLCAHEQYF.